The clone carrying this TCR beta chain was recorded many times. The antigen remains unidentified. The V gene's germline CDR1 is SGDLS and CDR2 YYNGEE. The V and J ends lost 0 bases and 1 base, in that order; junction bases with no gene match: 3. The CDR3 has 16 amino acids. The authors deemed Graves' hyperthyroidism stable absent ophthalmopathy progression within 18 months. Disease duration under 2 months; hyperthyroidism patients were aged 18 to 65. From RNA transcripts, TCR beta CDR3 regions were amplified. Initially, a first-round RT-PCR of the TCR CDR3 employed the HTBI primer set. MiXCR, applied by TCRdb to the multiplex PCR reads, yields one record per CDR3 protein. This sample carries roughly 420,000 distinct CDR3 sequences, 15% to 18% of them seen once, and the ten largest clones take around 7.3%. This specimen belongs to a study of T cells in Graves' hyperthyroidism and ophthalmopathy. Study results and limitations: Appearing also in blood were most of the thyroid clonotypes expanded above 0.001.

The J gene is TRBJ2-2, the V gene TRBV9, with TRBD2 matching over 7 bases. Sequencing used blood. This TCR was sampled from a woman between 18 and 29 years old with Graves' hyperthyroidism. CDR3 bases: TGTGCCAGCAGCGTAGTGGCTAGCGGGAACACCGGGGAGCTGTTTTTT. Amino acids: CASSVVASGNTGELFF.